The rows below give T cell receptor beta chains drawn from one sample of a study of T cell repertoires in urothelial bladder cancer. The protocol was immunoSEQ multiplex PCR, while the TCRdb copy is restricted to in-frame clones and leaves out a portion. The sample yields fewer than 15,000 clones, 60% to 75% seen once. The specimen sequenced was tumor-infiltrating cells from bladder cancer. The receptors here all came from a human donor with urothelial carcinoma. The CDR3 runs from the conserved cysteine through the conserved F or W.

J: TRBJ2-7
length: 14
V: TRBV7-9
CDR3: CASSFSAASYEQYF

J: TRBJ2-5
length: 11
V: TRBV5-6
CDR3: CASSFLETQYF

J: TRBJ2-1
length: 13
V: TRBV4-3
CDR3: CASSQDQGSEQFF

J: TRBJ1-5
length: 15
V: TRBV7-2
CDR3: CASSQSGTDYQPQHF

J: TRBJ2-5
length: 14
V: TRBV5-4
CDR3: CASSLGGREETQYF

J: TRBJ1-2
length: 14
V: TRBV6-6
CDR3: CATQTPNRDVGYTF

J: TRBJ2-1
length: 13
V: TRBV4-3
CDR3: CASSQDQDNEQFF

J: TRBJ2-3
length: 16
V: TRBV5-1
CDR3: CASSSTLGQSTDTQYF

J: TRBJ1-1
length: 15
V: TRBV9
CDR3: CASSAPQGANTEAFF

J: TRBJ1-3
length: 15
V: TRBV11-3
CDR3: CASSFFGDSGNTIYF

J: TRBJ2-7
length: 15
V: TRBV4-1
CDR3: CASSQGERSVGRQYF

J: TRBJ1-2
length: 13
V: TRBV6-6
CDR3: CASRQRAGGGYTF

J: TRBJ1-4
length: 14
V: TRBV5-4
CDR3: CASSLKDSDEKLFF

J: TRBJ1-1
length: 15
V: TRBV4-2
CDR3: CASSQGGQGGTEAFF

J: TRBJ2-1
length: 14
V: TRBV19
CDR3: CASSQRGGTNEQFF

J: TRBJ1-1
length: 13
V: TRBV27
CDR3: CASSLSGPTEAFF

J: TRBJ2-3
length: 14
V: TRBV6-5
CDR3: CASRSGPSTDTQYF

J: TRBJ1-3
length: 15
V: TRBV30
CDR3: CAWSPGQGGGNTIYF

J: TRBJ2-5
length: 11
V: TRBV10-3
CDR3: CAISVRETQYF

J: TRBJ2-5
length: 11
V: TRBV20-1
CDR3: CSAGGAETQYF

J: TRBJ2-1
length: 14
V: TRBV7-2
CDR3: CASSLDGRLNEQFF

J: TRBJ2-4
length: 18
V: TRBV27
CDR3: CASSLLPFQGSGKNIQYF

J: TRBJ2-7
length: 15
V: TRBV11-2
CDR3: CASSYSSGGKYEQYF

J: TRBJ2-5
length: 17
V: TRBV27
CDR3: CASSLLSGAMKEETQYF

J: TRBJ1-5
length: 14
V: TRBV12-5
CDR3: CASLGQGRNQPQHF

J: TRBJ2-3
length: 18
V: TRBV7-8
CDR3: CASSLGRTSYPRADTQYF

J: TRBJ1-1
length: 11
V: TRBV6-6
CDR3: CASSPGLRAFF

J: TRBJ2-5
length: 15
V: TRBV7-6
CDR3: CASSLGVGLQETQYF

J: TRBJ1-2
length: 11
V: TRBV20-1
CDR3: CSAIREHGYTF

J: TRBJ1-6
length: 15
V: TRBV19
CDR3: CASKGTGIGNSPLHF

J: TRBJ2-1
length: 14
V: TRBV14
CDR3: CASSPVGIYNEQFF

J: TRBJ2-1
length: 14
V: TRBV11-2
CDR3: CASSLGRGYNEQFF

J: TRBJ1-6
length: 13
V: TRBV27
CDR3: CASSVGSDSPLHF

J: TRBJ1-2
length: 14
V: TRBV11-1
CDR3: CASSLDRNNYGYTF

J: TRBJ2-7
length: 14
V: TRBV27
CDR3: CASSLRGGSYEQYF

J: TRBJ1-2
length: 13
V: TRBV2
CDR3: CASGGTTGDGYTF

J: TRBJ2-5
length: 16
V: TRBV7-8
CDR3: CASSASSVSSRETQYF

J: TRBJ2-2
length: 16
V: TRBV7-8
CDR3: CASSSLGPRNTGELFF

J: TRBJ2-3
length: 12
V: TRBV27
CDR3: CASSLLGDTQYF

J: TRBJ1-1
length: 14
V: TRBV6-5
CDR3: CASSYSPTAPQAFF

J: TRBJ2-1
length: 14
V: TRBV7-2
CDR3: CASSFMDGVDEQFF

J: TRBJ1-2
length: 15
V: TRBV6-5
CDR3: CASSANRGRDYGYTF

J: TRBJ1-2
length: 11
V: TRBV29-1
CDR3: CSVGTGYGYTF

J: TRBJ2-3
length: 16
V: TRBV15
CDR3: CATSRGGHQSTDTQYF

J: TRBJ1-4
length: 16
V: TRBV30
CDR3: CAYLGRLITTNEKLFF

J: TRBJ1-2
length: 13
V: TRBV6-5
CDR3: CASSYSGRGGYTF

J: TRBJ2-3
length: 14
V: TRBV27
CDR3: CASSSGGNTDTQYF

J: TRBJ2-5
length: 17
V: TRBV7-2
CDR3: CASSLTAGTGIQETQYF

J: TRBJ1-6
length: 15
V: TRBV4-3
CDR3: CASSQDRVGSSPLHF

J: TRBJ2-5
length: 13
V: TRBV4-1
CDR3: CASSQDHSETQYF

J: TRBJ1-4
length: 16
V: TRBV5-4
CDR3: CASSLHLGTGPEKLFF

J: TRBJ1-2
length: 16
V: TRBV7-9
CDR3: CASSLAGRPFFHGYTF

J: TRBJ2-3
length: 15
V: TRBV11-2
CDR3: CASRPEGWGTDTQYF

J: TRBJ2-3
length: 13
V: TRBV11-3
CDR3: CASSLEETDTQYF

J: TRBJ1-5
length: 15
V: TRBV19
CDR3: CASTGTGRKNQPQHF

J: TRBJ1-6
length: 15
V: TRBV30
CDR3: CAWSAQELYNSPLHF

J: TRBJ2-6
length: 13
V: TRBV2
CDR3: CAGTGTGANVLTF

J: TRBJ2-5
length: 12
V: TRBV5-1
CDR3: CASSSQEGAQYF

J: TRBJ1-1
length: 14
V: TRBV5-1
CDR3: CASSSPTPGTEAFF

J: TRBJ1-6
length: 15
V: TRBV27
CDR3: CASSFSGPGTSPLHF